This T cell receptor beta chain was documented in a study of OX40 agonist ivuxolimab in advanced cancers. Turning to the study itself: The study treated patients with ivuxolimab, an agonistic anti-OX40 (CD134) antibody. Patients in dose escalation had liver, melanoma, kidney or head and neck cancers. Study-wide findings and caveats: The specificity for antigen of the expanded peripheral T cells was not determined. In CD8+ T cells, expanded clones were on average more numerous than in CD4+.

This CDR3 has 15 residues. Trimming shortened V by 5 bases and J by 3 bases, and 14 bases separated the two germline ends. Germline V gene lookup returns CDR1 SGDLS and CDR2 YYNGEE. Produced via immunoSEQ multiplex PCR; TCRdb's table is partial and in-frame only. Here the sample spans about 60,000 clones, about 90% being singletons. Of note for this clone: The antigen is undetermined.

The rearrangement uses TRBV9 and TRBJ2-2; TRBD2 might be the D (5 bases). Sequenced material: CD4+ or CD8+ T cells sorted from blood, taken in a trial of the OX40 agonist ivuxolimab. This sequence was found in an adult with an advanced solid tumor such as melanoma, head and neck, liver or kidney cancer. The DNA for the CDR3 is TGTGCCAGCAGGGCCCCGGGGTGGGACACCGGGGAGCTGTTTTTT. Protein product: CASRAPGWDTGELFF.